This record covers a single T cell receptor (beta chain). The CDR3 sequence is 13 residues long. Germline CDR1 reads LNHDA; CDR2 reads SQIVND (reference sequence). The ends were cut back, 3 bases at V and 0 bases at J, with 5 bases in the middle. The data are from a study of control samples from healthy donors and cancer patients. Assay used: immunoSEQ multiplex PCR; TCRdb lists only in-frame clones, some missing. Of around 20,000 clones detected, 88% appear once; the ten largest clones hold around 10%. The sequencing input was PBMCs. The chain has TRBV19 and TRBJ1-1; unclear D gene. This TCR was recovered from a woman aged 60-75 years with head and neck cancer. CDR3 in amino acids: CASSILVNTEAFF. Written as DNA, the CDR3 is TGTGCCAGTAGTATTTTAGTGAACACTGAAGCTTTCTTT.